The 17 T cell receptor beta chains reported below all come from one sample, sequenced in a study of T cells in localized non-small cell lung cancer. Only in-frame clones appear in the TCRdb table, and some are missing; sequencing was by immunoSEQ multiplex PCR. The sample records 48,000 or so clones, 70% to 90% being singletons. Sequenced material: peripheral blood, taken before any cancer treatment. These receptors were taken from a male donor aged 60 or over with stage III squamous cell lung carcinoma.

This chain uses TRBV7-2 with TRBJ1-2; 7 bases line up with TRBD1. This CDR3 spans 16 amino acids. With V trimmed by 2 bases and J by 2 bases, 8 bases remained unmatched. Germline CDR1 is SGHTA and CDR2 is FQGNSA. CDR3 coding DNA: TGTGCCAGCAGCTTATTCCCAACAGGGGTGAACTATGGCTACACCTTC. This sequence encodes CASSLFPTGVNYGYTF.

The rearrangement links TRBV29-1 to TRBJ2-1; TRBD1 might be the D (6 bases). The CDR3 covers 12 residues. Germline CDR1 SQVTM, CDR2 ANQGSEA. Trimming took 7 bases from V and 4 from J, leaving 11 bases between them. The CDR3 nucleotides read TGCAGCGGGGGCGACAGGTACAATGAGCAGTTCTTC. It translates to CSGGDRYNEQFF.

The CDR3 reads CASSSGTGGNEQFF. The CDR3 DNA sequence: TGTGCCAGCAGCTCTGGGACAGGGGGAAATGAGCAGTTCTTC. V and J are TRBV7-3 and TRBJ2-1; 11 nucleotides line up with TRBD1. The J segment lost 7 bases and the V segment lost 4 bases, leaving 3 bases of the junction unmatched. Germline assignment: CDR1 SGHTA and CDR2 FQGTGA. The length of the CDR3 is 14 residues.

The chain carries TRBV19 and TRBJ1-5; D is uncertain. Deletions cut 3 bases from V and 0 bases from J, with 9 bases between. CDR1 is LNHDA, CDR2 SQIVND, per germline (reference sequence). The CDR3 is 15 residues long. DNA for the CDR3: TGTGCCAGTAGTATTTTTCGGAGTAGCAATCAGCCCCAGCATTTT. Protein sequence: CASSIFRSSNQPQHF.

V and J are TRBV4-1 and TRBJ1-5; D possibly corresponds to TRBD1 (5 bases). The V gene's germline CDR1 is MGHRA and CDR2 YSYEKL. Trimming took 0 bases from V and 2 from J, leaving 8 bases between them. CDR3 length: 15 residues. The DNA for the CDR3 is TGCGCCAGCAGCCAAGAGGGGGTCCGCAATCAGCCCCAGCATTTT. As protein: CASSQEGVRNQPQHF.

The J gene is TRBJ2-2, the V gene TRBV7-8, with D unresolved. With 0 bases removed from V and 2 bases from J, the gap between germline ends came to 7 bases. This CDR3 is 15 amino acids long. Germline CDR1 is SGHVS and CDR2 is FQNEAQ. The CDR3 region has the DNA TGTGCCAGCAGCTTAGCTGCGACTAACACCGGGGAGCTGTTTTTT. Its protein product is CASSLAATNTGELFF.

CDR3 DNA: TGCGCCAGCAGCCCGGTGTGGGGGACTAGCGGGAGGGCGAGGAATGAGCAGTTCTTC. As protein: CASSPVWGTSGRARNEQFF. This chain links TRBV5-1 with TRBJ2-1; 16 bases match TRBD2. Trimming at V came to 4 bases and at J to 7 bases, leaving 14 bases not matched to a gene. This CDR3 spans 19 amino acids. Germline CDR1 is SGHRS and CDR2 is YFSETQ.

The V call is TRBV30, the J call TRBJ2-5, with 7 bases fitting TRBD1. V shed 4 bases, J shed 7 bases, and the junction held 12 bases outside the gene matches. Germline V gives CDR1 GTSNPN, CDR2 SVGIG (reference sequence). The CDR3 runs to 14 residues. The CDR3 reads CAWTGTVGSRTQYF. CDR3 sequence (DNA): TGTGCCTGGACCGGGACAGTGGGGTCGCGGACCCAGTACTTC.

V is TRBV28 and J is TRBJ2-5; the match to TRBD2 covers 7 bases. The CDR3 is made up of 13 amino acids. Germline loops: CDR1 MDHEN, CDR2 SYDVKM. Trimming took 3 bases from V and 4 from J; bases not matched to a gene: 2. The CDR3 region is CASSLGGLETQYF. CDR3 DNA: TGTGCCAGCAGTTTGGGGGGGTTAGAGACCCAGTACTTC.

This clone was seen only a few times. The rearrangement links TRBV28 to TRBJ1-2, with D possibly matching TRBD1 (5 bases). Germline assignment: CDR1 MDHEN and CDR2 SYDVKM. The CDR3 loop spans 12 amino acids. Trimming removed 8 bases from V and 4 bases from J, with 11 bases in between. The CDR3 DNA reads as TGTGCCAGCCACGACAGCCTCTATGGCTACACCTTC. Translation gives CASHDSLYGYTF.

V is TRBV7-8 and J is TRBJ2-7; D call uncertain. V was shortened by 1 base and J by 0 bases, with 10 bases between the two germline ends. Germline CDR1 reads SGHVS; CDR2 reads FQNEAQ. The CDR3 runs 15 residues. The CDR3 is CASSLELESSYEQYF. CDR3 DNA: TGTGCCAGCAGCTTAGAATTGGAGAGCTCCTACGAGCAGTACTTC. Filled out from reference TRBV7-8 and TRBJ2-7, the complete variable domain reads GAGVSQSPRYKVAKRGQDVALRCDPISGHVSLFWYQQALGQGPEFLTYFQNEAQLDKSGLPSDRFFAERPEGSVSTLKIQRTQQEDSAVYLCASSLELESSYEQYFGPGTRLTVT.

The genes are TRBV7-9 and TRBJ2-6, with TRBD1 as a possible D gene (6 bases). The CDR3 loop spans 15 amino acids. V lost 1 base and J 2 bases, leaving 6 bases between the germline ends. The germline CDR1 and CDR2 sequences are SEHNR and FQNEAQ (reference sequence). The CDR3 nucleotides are TGTGCCAGCAGCTTAGGACAGGCTGGGGCCAACGTCCTGACTTTC. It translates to CASSLGQAGANVLTF.

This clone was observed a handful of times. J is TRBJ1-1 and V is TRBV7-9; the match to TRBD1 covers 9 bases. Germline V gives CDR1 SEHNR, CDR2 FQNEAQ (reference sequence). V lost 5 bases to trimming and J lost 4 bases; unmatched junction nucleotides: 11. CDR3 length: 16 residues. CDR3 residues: CASSPTGTGFGTEAFF. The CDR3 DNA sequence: TGTGCCAGCAGCCCTACCGGGACAGGGTTTGGCACTGAAGCTTTCTTT.

As DNA, the CDR3 is TGTGCCATCAGTGCCCTGGGGGGCGTAGGGTCCTACGAGCAGTACTTC. Its protein is CAISALGGVGSYEQYF. The chain recombines TRBV10-3 with TRBJ2-7; D possibly uses TRBD1 or TRBD2 (6 bases each). The length of the CDR3 is 16 residues. Germline-derived CDR1 and CDR2 are ENHRY and SYGVKD. Trimming removed 4 bases at V and 1 base at J, with 17 bases between.

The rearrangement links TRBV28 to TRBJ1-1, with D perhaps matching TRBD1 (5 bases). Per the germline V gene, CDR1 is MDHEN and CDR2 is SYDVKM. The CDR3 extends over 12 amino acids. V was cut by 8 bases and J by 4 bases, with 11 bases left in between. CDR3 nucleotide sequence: TGTGCCAGCCTGGGCAGGGTCACTGAAGCTTTCTTT. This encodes CASLGRVTEAFF.

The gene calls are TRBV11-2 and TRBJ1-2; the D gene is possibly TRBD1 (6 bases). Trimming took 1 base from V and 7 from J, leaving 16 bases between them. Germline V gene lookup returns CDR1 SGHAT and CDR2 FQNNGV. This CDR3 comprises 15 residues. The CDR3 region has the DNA TGTGCCAGCAGCTTAGTGGGGCAGGGGACTCGTGGCTACACCTTC. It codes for CASSLVGQGTRGYTF.

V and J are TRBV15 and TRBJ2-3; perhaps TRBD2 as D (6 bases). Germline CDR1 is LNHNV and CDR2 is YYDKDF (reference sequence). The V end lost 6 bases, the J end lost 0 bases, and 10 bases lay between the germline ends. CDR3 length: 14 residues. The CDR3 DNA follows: TGTGCCACCAGACTAGCAGCTAGCACAGATACGCAGTATTTT. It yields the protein CATRLAASTDTQYF. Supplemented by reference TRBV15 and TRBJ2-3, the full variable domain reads DAMVIQNPRYQVTQFGKPVTLSCSQTLNHNVMYWYQQKSSQAPKLLFHYYDKDFNNEADTPDNFQSRRPNTSFCFLDIRSPGLGDTAMYLCATRLAASTDTQYFGPGTRLTVL.